Following are 12 T cell receptor beta chains from one sample sequenced in a study of T cell repertoires in cytomegalovirus infection. No cognate antigen is known for these TCRs. MiXCR, applied by TCRdb to the reads, yields one record per CDR3 protein. The repertoire includes some 590,000 distinct CDR3 sequences, approximately 40% of them detected once, and about 46% sits in the top ten. The starting material was cultured PBMCs, obtained from culture after CMV antigen stimulation. These TCRs come from a human donor in good health (CMV status not recorded). Some clones in this sample may be carry-over from other donors' samples.

This clonotype was seen repeatedly, ten times or more. The chain couples TRBV7-2 to TRBJ2-3, with D uncertain. CDR1 and CDR2 from the germline V gene are SGHTA and FQGNSA. Trimming shortened V by 1 base and J by 5 bases, and 1 base separated the two germline ends. This CDR3 has 11 amino acids. The CDR3 reads CASSLEDTQYF. Here the CDR3 DNA reads TGTGCCAGCAGCTTAGAAGATACGCAGTATTTT.

This clonotype was counted once. This sequence joins TRBV7-2 and TRBJ2-2, with unresolved D. CDR1 is SGHTA, CDR2 FQGNSA, per germline. The CDR3 has 16 residues. V was pared by 0 bases and J by 0 bases, with 8 bases between. The CDR3, as DNA: TGTGCCAGCAGCTTAGCGCCCGGACCGAACACCGGGGAGCTGTTTTTT. It codes for CASSLAPGPNTGELFF. Full variable domain (missing parts from reference TRBV7-2 and TRBJ2-2): GAGVSQSPSNKVTEKGKDVELRCDPISGHTALYWYRQSLGQGLEFLIYFQGNSAPDKSGLPSDRFSAERTGGSVSTLTIQRTQQEDSAVYLCASSLAPGPNTGELFFGEGSRLTVL.

The chain combines TRBV7-2 with TRBJ2-3; D remains unclear. The germline V gene has CDR1 SGHTA and CDR2 FQGNSA. The CDR3 extends over 13 amino acids. V lost 5 bases, J lost 7 bases, and 13 bases lay in between. The CDR3 spells CASSTSDGYTQYF. CDR3 in DNA: TGTGCCAGCAGCACCTCTGACGGATATACGCAGTATTTT. The full variable domain, completed using reference TRBV7-2 and TRBJ2-3, is GAGVSQSPSNKVTEKGKDVELRCDPISGHTALYWYRQSLGQGLEFLIYFQGNSAPDKSGLPSDRFSAERTGGSVSTLTIQRTQQEDSAVYLCASSTSDGYTQYFGPGTRLTVL.

The V call is TRBV11-3, the J call TRBJ2-1, with D maybe TRBD2 (6 bases). The CDR3 contains 14 residues. Germline V gene data show CDR1 as SGHNT and CDR2 as YENEEA. V was clipped by 5 bases and J by 5 bases, with 13 bases between them. CDR3 DNA sequence: TGTGCCAGCAGCGGGGCTAGCGCCGACAATGAGCAGTTCTTC. Translation: CASSGASADNEQFF.

Worth noting for this clonotype: The junction departs from the called germline gene at one end, perhaps through a read error. The chain links TRBV4-1 to TRBJ2-2; perhaps TRBD2 as D (6 bases). This CDR3 comprises 16 residues. The V gene's germline CDR1 is MGHRA and CDR2 YSYEKL. The CDR3 sequence is CASSQEGPTNTGELFF. The CDR3 DNA sequence: TGTGCCAGCAGCCAGGAGGGACCGACGAACACCGGGGAGCTGTTTTTT.

This clonotype was seen just once. V gene TRBV24-1 combines with J gene TRBJ2-3, with D perhaps TRBD1 or TRBD2 (5 bases each). CDR3 size: 16 residues. CDR1 KGHDR and CDR2 SFDVKD come from the germline V gene. V shed 3 bases and J shed 6 bases, with 18 bases lying between them. As DNA, the CDR3 is TGTGCCACCAGTGATCGGGACGATATGGGGCGGGATACGCAGTATTTT. Translated: CATSDRDDMGRDTQYF.

This clonotype was seen at least ten times. This chain joins TRBV7-2 and TRBJ1-4; no definite D call. CDR1 is SGHTA and CDR2 is FQGNSA in the germline V gene. The CDR3 spans 14 residues. V gave up 5 bases and J gave up 5 bases, with 12 bases separating them. CDR3 sequence: CASSQERRNEKLFF. The CDR3, as DNA: TGTGCCAGCAGCCAAGAGCGCAGGAATGAAAAACTGTTTTTT.

A few counts support this clonotype. The genes are TRBV7-2 and TRBJ2-5; 7 bases align to TRBD2. CDR3 size: 14 residues. V lost 8 bases, J lost 0 bases, and 6 bases stayed unmatched. Per germline, CDR1 SGHTA and CDR2 FQGNSA. CDR3 in amino acids: CASSGTTHQETQYF. Written as DNA, the CDR3 is TGTGCCAGCTCCGGGACTACCCACCAAGAGACCCAGTACTTC.

V is TRBV25-1 and J is TRBJ2-2; the D is unclear. This CDR3 has 15 amino acids. V was trimmed by 4 bases and J by 5 bases, leaving 14 bases between them. Germline loops: CDR1 MGHDK, CDR2 SYGVNS. CDR3 protein: CASSGGGARTGELFF. Written as DNA, the CDR3 is TGTGCCAGCAGTGGGGGTGGAGCGAGGACCGGGGAGCTGTTTTTT.

This clonotype has just a few counts. The rearrangement links TRBV5-4 to TRBJ2-7; 10 positions match TRBD1. V lost 4 bases and J lost 2; bases outside the gene matches: 6. The V gene's germline CDR1 is SGHNT and CDR2 YYREEE (reference sequence). The CDR3 loop spans 15 amino acids. DNA of the CDR3: TGTGCCAGCAGCCGGATGACAGGGGGCGCCTACGAGCAGTACTTC. Protein: CASSRMTGGAYEQYF. Full variable domain (remainder filled in from reference TRBV5-4 and TRBJ2-7): ETGVTQSPTHLIKTRGQQVTLRCSSQSGHNTVSWYQQALGQGPQFIFQYYREEENGRGNFPPRFSGLQFPNYSSELNVNALELDDSALYLCASSRMTGGAYEQYFGPGTRLTVT.

The rearrangement joins TRBV7-2 to TRBJ2-7, with TRBD1 identical over 12 bases. V trimming: 0 bases; J trimming: 4 bases; junction bases outside the gene matches: 4. The CDR3 contains 16 residues. Germline V gene data show CDR1 as SGHTA and CDR2 as FQGNSA. The CDR3 is CASSLAGQGAEYEQYF. CDR3 DNA sequence: TGTGCCAGCAGCTTAGCGGGACAGGGGGCGGAATACGAGCAGTACTTC.

The chain is built from TRBV7-6 and TRBJ1-1; 10 nucleotides agree with TRBD1. The CDR3 loop spans 15 amino acids. After removal of 4 bases from V and 0 bases from J, the junction contained 2 bases not matched to a gene. Germline-derived CDR1 and CDR2 are SGHVS and FNYEAQ. The CDR3 spells CASSWGQGLNTEAFF. The CDR3 nucleotides read TGTGCCAGCAGCTGGGGACAGGGGCTGAACACTGAAGCTTTCTTT.